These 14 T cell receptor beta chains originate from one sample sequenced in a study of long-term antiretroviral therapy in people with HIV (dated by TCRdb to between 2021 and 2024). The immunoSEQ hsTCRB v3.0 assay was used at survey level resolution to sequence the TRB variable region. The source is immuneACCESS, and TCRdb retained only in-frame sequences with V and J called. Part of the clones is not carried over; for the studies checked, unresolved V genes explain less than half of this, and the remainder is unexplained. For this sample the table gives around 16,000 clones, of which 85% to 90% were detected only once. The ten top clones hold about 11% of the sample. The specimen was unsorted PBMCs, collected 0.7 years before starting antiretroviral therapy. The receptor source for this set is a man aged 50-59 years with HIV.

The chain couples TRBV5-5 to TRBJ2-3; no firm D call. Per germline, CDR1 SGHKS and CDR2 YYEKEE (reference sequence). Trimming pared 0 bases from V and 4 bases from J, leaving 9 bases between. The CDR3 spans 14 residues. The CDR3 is CASSLGPTPDTQYF. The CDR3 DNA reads TGTGCCAGCAGCTTGGGACCTACACCAGATACGCAGTATTTT.

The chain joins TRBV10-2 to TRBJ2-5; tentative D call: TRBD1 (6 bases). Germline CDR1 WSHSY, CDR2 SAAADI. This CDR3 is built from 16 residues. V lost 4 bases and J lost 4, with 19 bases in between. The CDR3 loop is CASSGAQWGRGETQYF. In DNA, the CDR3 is TGCGCCAGCAGTGGGGCTCAGTGGGGGCGAGGAGAGACCCAGTACTTC.

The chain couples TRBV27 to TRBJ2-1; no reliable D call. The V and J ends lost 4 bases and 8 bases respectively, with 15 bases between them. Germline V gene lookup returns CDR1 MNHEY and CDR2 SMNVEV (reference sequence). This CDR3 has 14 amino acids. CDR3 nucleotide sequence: TGTGCCAGCAGTTCCGCATCACAGCGCGATGAGCAGTTCTTC. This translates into CASSSASQRDEQFF.

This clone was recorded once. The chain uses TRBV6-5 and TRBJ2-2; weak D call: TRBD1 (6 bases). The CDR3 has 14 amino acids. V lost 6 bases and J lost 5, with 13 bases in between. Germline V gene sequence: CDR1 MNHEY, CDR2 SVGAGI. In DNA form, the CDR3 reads TGTGCCAGCAGGAAACAGGGTTATACCGGGGAGCTGTTTTTT. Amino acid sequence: CASRKQGYTGELFF.

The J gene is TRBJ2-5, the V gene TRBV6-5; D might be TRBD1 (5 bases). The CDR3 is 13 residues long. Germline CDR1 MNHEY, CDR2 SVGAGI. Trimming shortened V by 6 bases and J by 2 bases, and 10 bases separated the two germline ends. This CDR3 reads CASRRTLQETQYF. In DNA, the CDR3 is TGTGCCAGCAGGCGGACACTTCAAGAGACCCAGTACTTC.

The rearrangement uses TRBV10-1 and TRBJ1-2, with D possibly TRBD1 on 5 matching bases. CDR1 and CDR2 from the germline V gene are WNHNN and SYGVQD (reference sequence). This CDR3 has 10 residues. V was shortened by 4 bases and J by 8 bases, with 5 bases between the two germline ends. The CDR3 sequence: CASSGQGYTF. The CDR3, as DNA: TGCGCCAGCAGTGGACAGGGCTACACCTTC.

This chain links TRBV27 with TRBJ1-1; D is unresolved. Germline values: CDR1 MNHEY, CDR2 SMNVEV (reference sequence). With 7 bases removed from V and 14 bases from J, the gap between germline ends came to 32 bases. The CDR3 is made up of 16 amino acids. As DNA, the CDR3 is TGTGCCAGCAAACCCTATAGCCCCTCCAGAGGGCAAGTCGTGTTCTTT. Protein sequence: CASKPYSPSRGQVVFF.

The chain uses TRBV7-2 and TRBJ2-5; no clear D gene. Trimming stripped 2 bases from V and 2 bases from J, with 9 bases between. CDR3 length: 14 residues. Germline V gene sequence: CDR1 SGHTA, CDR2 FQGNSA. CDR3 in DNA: TGTGCCAGCAGCTTAAACCATGGGCAAGAGACCCAGTACTTC. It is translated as CASSLNHGQETQYF.

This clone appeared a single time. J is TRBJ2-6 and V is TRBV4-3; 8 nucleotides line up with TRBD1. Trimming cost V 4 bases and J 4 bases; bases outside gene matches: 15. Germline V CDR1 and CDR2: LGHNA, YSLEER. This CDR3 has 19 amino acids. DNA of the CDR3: TGCGCCAGCAGCCCCTCTCCGGACAGGGCTGCGGTGGGGGCCAACGTCCTGACTTTC. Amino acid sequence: CASSPSPDRAAVGANVLTF.

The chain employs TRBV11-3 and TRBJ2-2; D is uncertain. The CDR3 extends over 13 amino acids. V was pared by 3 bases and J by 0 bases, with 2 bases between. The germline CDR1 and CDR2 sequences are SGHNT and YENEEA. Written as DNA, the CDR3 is TGTGCCAGCAGCTTTTCGAACACCGGGGAGCTGTTTTTT. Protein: CASSFSNTGELFF. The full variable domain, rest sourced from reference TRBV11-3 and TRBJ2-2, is EAGVVQSPRYKIIEKKQPVAFWCNPISGHNTLYWYLQNLGQGPELLIRYENEEAVDDSQLPKDRFSAERLKGVDSTLKIQPAELGDSAVYLCASSFSNTGELFFGEGSRLTVL.

The CDR3 bases are TGTGCCAGCAGCCTCGGGGTGGGGGTCGACTACAATGAGCAGTTCTTC. Its protein is CASSLGVGVDYNEQFF. The chain recombines TRBV5-4 with TRBJ2-1; TRBD1 or TRBD2 may be the D gene (5 bases each). In germline, CDR1 is SGHNT, CDR2 YYREEE (reference sequence). Trimming removed 4 bases from V and 3 bases from J, with 17 bases in between. The CDR3 runs to 16 residues.

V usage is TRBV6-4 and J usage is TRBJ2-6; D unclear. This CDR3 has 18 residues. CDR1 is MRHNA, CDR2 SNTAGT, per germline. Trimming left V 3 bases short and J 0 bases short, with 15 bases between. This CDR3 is CASSEGPTVSSGANVLTF. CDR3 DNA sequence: TGTGCCAGCAGTGAAGGACCCACGGTTTCCTCTGGGGCCAACGTCCTGACTTTC.

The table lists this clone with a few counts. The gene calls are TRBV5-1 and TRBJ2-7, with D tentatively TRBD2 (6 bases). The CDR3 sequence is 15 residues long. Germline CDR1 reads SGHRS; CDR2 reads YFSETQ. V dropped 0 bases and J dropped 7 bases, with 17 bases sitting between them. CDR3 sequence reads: CASSLGSSDTEEQYF. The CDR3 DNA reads TGCGCCAGCAGCTTGGGGTCTAGCGATACGGAAGAGCAGTACTTC.

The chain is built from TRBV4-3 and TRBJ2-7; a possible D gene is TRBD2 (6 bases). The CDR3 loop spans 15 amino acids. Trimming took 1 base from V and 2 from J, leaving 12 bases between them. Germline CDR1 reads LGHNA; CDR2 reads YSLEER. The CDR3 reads CASSQAGGEPYEQYF. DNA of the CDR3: TGCGCCAGCAGCCAAGCGGGCGGGGAACCCTACGAGCAGTACTTC.